Reported below is one TCR beta chain. Its antigen remains unidentified. A sample-barcoded 5' primer and a J-beta primer mix were used in a second PCR of about 6 to 11 cycles. In TCRdb, the 5' RACE reads were re-called with MiXCR into one record per CDR3 protein. The data contain hundreds of thousands of distinct CDR3 sequences, more than 50% of them singletons. The data belong to a study of blood T cells in healthy people across ages. Whole-study context: About one barcoded TCR beta cDNA was captured per two T cells. Study-level results: With age, beta diversity per million T cells declined roughly linearly, significantly by 40. Lack of knowledge of donor CMV status possibly confounded expanded clonotype changes. Researchers judged that diversity estimates from one million T cells fell short of true values.

The TCR comes from a man aged 35 to 55 in good health. Sample: blood.

The CDR3 reads CASRDRGVGANVLTF. CDR3 in DNA: TGTGCCAGCAGGGACAGGGGGGTTGGGGCCAACGTCCTGACTTTC. This chain connects TRBV7-2 to TRBJ2-6, with 10 bases matching TRBD1. CDR1 is SGHTA, CDR2 FQGNSA, per germline. J was trimmed by 3 bases and V by 6 bases; bases with no gene match: 2. The CDR3 covers 15 residues.